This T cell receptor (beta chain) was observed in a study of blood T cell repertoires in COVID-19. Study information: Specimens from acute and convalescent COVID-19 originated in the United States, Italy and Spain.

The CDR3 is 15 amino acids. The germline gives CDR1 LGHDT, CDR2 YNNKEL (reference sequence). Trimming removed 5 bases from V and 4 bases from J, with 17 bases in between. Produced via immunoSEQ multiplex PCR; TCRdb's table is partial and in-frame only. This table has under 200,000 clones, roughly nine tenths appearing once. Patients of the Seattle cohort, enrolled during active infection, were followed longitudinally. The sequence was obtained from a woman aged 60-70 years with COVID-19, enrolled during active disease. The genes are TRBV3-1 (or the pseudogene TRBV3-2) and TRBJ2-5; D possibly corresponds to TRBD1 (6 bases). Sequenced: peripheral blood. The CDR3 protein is CASSSRGRFAETQYF. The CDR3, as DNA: TGTGCCAGCAGCAGCAGGGGCCGCTTTGCAGAGACCCAGTACTTC.